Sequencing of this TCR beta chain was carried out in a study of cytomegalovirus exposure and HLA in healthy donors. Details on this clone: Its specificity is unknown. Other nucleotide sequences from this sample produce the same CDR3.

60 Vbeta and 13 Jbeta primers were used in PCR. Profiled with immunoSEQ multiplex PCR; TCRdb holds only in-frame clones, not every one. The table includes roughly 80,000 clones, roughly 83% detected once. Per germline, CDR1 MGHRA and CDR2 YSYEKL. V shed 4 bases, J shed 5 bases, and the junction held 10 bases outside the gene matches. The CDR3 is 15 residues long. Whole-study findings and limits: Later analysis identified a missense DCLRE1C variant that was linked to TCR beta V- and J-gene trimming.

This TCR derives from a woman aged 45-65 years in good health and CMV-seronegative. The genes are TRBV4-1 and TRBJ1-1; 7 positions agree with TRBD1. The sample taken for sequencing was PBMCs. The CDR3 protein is CASSPLGQVGTEAFF. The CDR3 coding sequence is TGCGCCAGCAGCCCCTTAGGACAGGTCGGTACTGAAGCTTTCTTT.